This is a list of T cell receptor beta chains from one sample in a study of blood T cells in healthy people across ages. MiXCR, run by TCRdb on the 5' RACE reads, gives a single entry per CDR3 protein. This table has 1.4 million to 1.5 million distinct CDR3 sequences, around two fifths appearing once. The sample taken for sequencing was blood. Receptor source: a woman aged 18-30 years in good health. Each CDR3 is given with its conserved first and last residue. D genes are given only for firm matches. Some rows mark clone size as missing; the rest say once, few, many or name a class of expanded clone.

d_call,j_call,clone_size,v_call,cdr3_nt,cdr3_aa
-,TRBJ2-7,few,TRBV4-1,TGCGCCAGCAGCCAAGATTGGCAGCCAAGCTCCTACAATGAGCAGTACTTC,CASSQDWQPSSYNEQYF
TRBD1,TRBJ1-6,-,TRBV12-3/TRBV12-4,TGTGCCAGCAGCAGGACAGGGCCAAATAATTCACCCCTCCACTTT,CASSRTGPNNSPLHF
TRBD2,TRBJ2-1,few,TRBV6-1,TGTGCCAGCAGGAGAACTAGCGGGGGGCGTCCCCCCAATGAGCAGTTCTTC,CASRRTSGGRPPNEQFF
-,TRBJ2-3,-,TRBV20-1,TGCAGTGCCAACACCGCGGCGGGACCTAGCACAGATACGCAGTATTTT,CSANTAAGPSTDTQYF
TRBD1,TRBJ1-4,-,TRBV7-6,TGTGCCAGCAGCTTAGATAAGGGGGCCGTTGGAACTAAGGAAAAACTGTTTTTT,CASSLDKGAVGTKEKLFF
-,TRBJ2-7,-,TRBV7-2,TGTGCCAGCAGCTTAGGCCGGGACATCTCCTACGAGCAGTACTTC,CASSLGRDISYEQYF
-,TRBJ1-1,few,TRBV27,TGTGCCAGCAGCGGACCCCCGGAGGCTTTCTTT,CASSGPPEAFF
-,TRBJ2-1,once,TRBV5-4,TGTGCCAGCAGCTTGGTCAGGGAGGATGAGCAGTTCTTC,CASSLVREDEQFF
TRBD1,TRBJ2-2,-,TRBV4-1,TGCGCCAGCAGCCAAGTACAGGGGAATGGGGAGCTGTTTTTT,CASSQVQGNGELFF
-,TRBJ2-3,-,TRBV6-1,TGTGCCAGCAGTGAAATGGGTACGGATACGCAGTATTTT,CASSEMGTDTQYF
-,TRBJ2-7,few,TRBV7-9,TGTGCCAGCAGGAGGGAGATCTACGAGCAGTACTTC,CASRREIYEQYF
TRBD1,TRBJ2-1,few,TRBV5-1,TGCGCCAGCAGCCGATCGACAGGGTTCGATGAGCAGTTCTTC,CASSRSTGFDEQFF
-,TRBJ1-5,few,TRBV5-5,TGTGCCAGCAGCCCGGCTATGGGAGGTCAGCCCCAGCATTTT,CASSPAMGGQPQHF
-,TRBJ1-2,once,TRBV12-3/TRBV12-4,TGTGCCAGTAATGTAGGGTATAACTATGGCTACACCTTC,CASNVGYNYGYTF
-,TRBJ2-7,many,TRBV3-1,TGTGCCAGCAGCCAAGGAGGGACATTCTCCTACGAGCAGTACTTC,CASSQGGTFSYEQYF
-,TRBJ1-2,-,TRBV25-1,TGTGCCAGCAGGAAGGGGCAGGCGTTCACCTTC,CASRKGQAFTF
-,TRBJ2-1,few,TRBV27,TGTGCCAGCAGTTTATTTACGAGCTCCTACAATGAGCAGTTCTTC,CASSLFTSSYNEQFF
-,TRBJ1-4,-,TRBV28,TGTGCCAGCAGTTTCGTCGGGGAAGCAACTAATGAAAAACTGTTTTTT,CASSFVGEATNEKLFF
TRBD2,TRBJ2-5,-,TRBV12-3/TRBV12-4,TGTGCCAGCAGTAAGCGGGGCCGGGGAGAGACCCAGTACTTC,CASSKRGRGETQYF
TRBD2,TRBJ2-3,few,TRBV20-1,TGCAGTGCAAGTGGGCTAGCGGGGGACACAGATACGCAGTATTTT,CSASGLAGDTDTQYF
-,TRBJ2-7,-,TRBV6-5,TGTGCCAGCAGTTACCTCGGACTCGACTACGAGCAGTACTTC,CASSYLGLDYEQYF
-,TRBJ2-1,-,TRBV13,TGTGCCAGCAGCTGGACTACTCTGAATGAGCAGTTCTTC,CASSWTTLNEQFF
TRBD2,TRBJ2-1,few,TRBV7-8,TGTGCCAGCAGCATAAGAACTAGCGGGAGTTTCTCTTACAATGAGCAGTTCTTC,CASSIRTSGSFSYNEQFF
TRBD1,TRBJ2-7,few,TRBV2,TGTGCCAGCAGTTGGGGACAGGGCCCTAGTGCGCAGTACTTC,CASSWGQGPSAQYF
-,TRBJ2-7,few,TRBV6-2/TRBV6-3,TGTGCCACCGTTAGGGCGGAGGGACCGTACGAGCAGTACTTC,CATVRAEGPYEQYF
-,TRBJ1-4,-,TRBV7-2,TGTGCCAGCAGCCCCGGGGGAGATGGTGAAAAACTGTTTTTT,CASSPGGDGEKLFF
-,TRBJ2-7,-,TRBV6-5,TGTGCCAGCATAGACTCCGGCCAGAACTACGAGCAGTACTTC,CASIDSGQNYEQYF
TRBD1,TRBJ2-3,few,TRBV6-5,TGTGCCAGCAGTTACTTCAGGACAGGAGGCCTCAGGGATACGCAGTATTTT,CASSYFRTGGLRDTQYF
TRBD2,TRBJ2-6,-,TRBV9,TGTGCCAGCAGATCTAGCGGGCCTGACTCTGGGGCCAACGTCCTGACTTTC,CASRSSGPDSGANVLTF
TRBD2,TRBJ2-6,few,TRBV5-1,TGCGCCAGCAGCTTGGTAGCGGGGCCTGGGGCCAACGTCCTGACTTTC,CASSLVAGPGANVLTF
-,TRBJ2-5,-,TRBV7-8,TGTGCCAGCAGCTTAGACAGTGCGGTAGAACGGTGGGAGACCCAGTACTTC,CASSLDSAVERWETQYF
-,TRBJ2-3,-,TRBV4-1,TGCGCCAGCAGCCAAGTGTGGGGGAGCACAGATACGCAGTATTTT,CASSQVWGSTDTQYF
-,TRBJ2-4,-,TRBV20-1,TGCAGTGCTAGAGCCGCAGGTCAAATAGCCAAAAACATTCAGTACTTC,CSARAAGQIAKNIQYF
-,TRBJ1-2,-,TRBV7-9,TGTGCCAGCAGCGCCGAAGCGGGTACAGCCCCAAGAAACTATGGCTACACCTTC,CASSAEAGTAPRNYGYTF
-,TRBJ2-5,-,TRBV24-1,TGTGCCACCAGTGATTCCCGGCTAGCAGGAGAGACCCAGTACTTC,CATSDSRLAGETQYF
-,TRBJ1-1,-,TRBV4-1,TGCGCCAGCAGCCTGATGGCTAGGTCTCTGAACACTGAAGCTTTCTTT,CASSLMARSLNTEAFF
-,TRBJ2-7,once,TRBV6-6,TGTGCCAGCAGGACCCAGCCCCCCGGGACATTCCGAGGGCGGTACTTC,CASRTQPPGTFRGRYF
-,TRBJ2-3,-,TRBV19,TGTGCCAGTAGTATAGAACCGGCAGATACGCAGTATTTT,CASSIEPADTQYF
-,TRBJ2-5,many,TRBV12-3/TRBV12-4,TGTGCCAGCAGTTTTTTTAGCGGACGAGAGACCCAGTACTTC,CASSFFSGRETQYF
-,TRBJ2-6,-,TRBV6-6,TGTGCCAGCAGTTCACCGGGCTCCTCTGGGGCCAACGTCCTGACTTTC,CASSSPGSSGANVLTF
-,TRBJ2-3,few,TRBV6-6,TGTGCCAGCAGTTATCAAATCCCTAGCACAGATACGCAGTATTTT,CASSYQIPSTDTQYF
TRBD2,TRBJ2-7,-,TRBV7-8,TGTGCCAGCAGCTTAGGTAGCGGGGGCATATACGAGCAGTACTTC,CASSLGSGGIYEQYF
-,TRBJ1-1,few,TRBV20-1,TGCAGTGCCCTTGGGCACCTGAACACTGAAGCTTTCTTT,CSALGHLNTEAFF
-,TRBJ2-7,-,TRBV12-3/TRBV12-4,TGTGCCAGCAGTCGTAGACAGCCCTCCGAGCAGTACTTC,CASSRRQPSEQYF
-,TRBJ2-7,-,TRBV28,TGTGCCAGCAGTCCCAATTATGTGAGCTCCTACAATGAGCAGTACTTC,CASSPNYVSSYNEQYF
TRBD1,TRBJ1-2,many,TRBV12-3/TRBV12-4,TGTGCCAGCAGTCCGCCAATTACAGGGGGCTCTGGCTACACCTTC,CASSPPITGGSGYTF
TRBD1,TRBJ2-5,few,TRBV30,TGTGCCTGGGAAAGACAGGGGCTCCAAGAGACCCAGTACTTC,CAWERQGLQETQYF
-,TRBJ2-2,-,TRBV7-6,TGTGCCAGCAGCCTGTTGCCGGGGGAACCGAACACCGGGGAGCTGTTTTTT,CASSLLPGEPNTGELFF
-,TRBJ2-1,-,TRBV20-1,TGCAGTGCTTCAGGGTGGGGGGAGTTATACAATGAGCAGTTCTTC,CSASGWGELYNEQFF
-,TRBJ2-1,-,TRBV12-3/TRBV12-4,TGTGCCAGCAGTATATATATTAATGAGCAGTTCTTC,CASSIYINEQFF
-,TRBJ2-3,few,TRBV18,TGTGCCAGCTCAACCCGGGCTCAGGACCCAGATACGCAGTATTTT,CASSTRAQDPDTQYF
-,TRBJ2-3,-,TRBV20-1,TGCAGTGCTGCCCAGCCAACCACAGATACGCAGTATTTT,CSAAQPTTDTQYF